Reported below is one T cell receptor (beta chain). The sample contains more than one DNA sequence encoding this CDR3. This sample was taken from a study of technical replicates of blood from a few donors. Trimming cost V 4 bases and J 2 bases, with 10 bases left between them. Germline V lookup: CDR1 SGHRS, CDR2 YFSETQ. This CDR3 comprises 13 residues. Some clones are missing from TCRdb's copy, which holds only in-frame ones; the method was immunoSEQ multiplex PCR. In the table there are tens of thousands of clones, about 94% of which are singletons. The sequencing sample was made of T cells isolated from PBMCs. The J gene is TRBJ2-7, the V gene TRBV5-1; TRBD1 might be the D (6 bases). The clonotype comes from a human donor in good health. CDR3 protein: CASSLGGTYEQYF. In DNA form, the CDR3 reads TGCGCCAGCAGCCTAGGGGGAACCTACGAGCAGTACTTC.